These 5 T cell receptor beta chains were all obtained from the same sample, sequenced in a study of blood T cell repertoires in COVID-19. Sequencing used immunoSEQ multiplex PCR; TCRdb keeps in-frame clones, though not all of them. The sample has approximately 170,000 clones, around 85% seen once; the top ten hold approximately 11%. The material sequenced was peripheral blood. The receptors stem from a woman aged 55-75 years with COVID-19, enrolled during active disease.

A word on this clone: Other DNA sequences in the sample encode the same CDR3. This chain uses TRBV30 with TRBJ1-6; no definite D call. Germline CDR1 is GTSNPN and CDR2 is SVGIG (reference sequence). The CDR3 is 10 amino acids. Trimming took off 1 base at V and 13 bases at J, with 5 bases between the two ends. The CDR3 is CAWSAPPLHF. The CDR3 DNA reads as TGTGCCTGGAGTGCTCCCCCCCTCCACTTT.

Details on this clone: Compared with germline, one end of the junction differs, possibly owing to a read error. The rearrangement joins TRBV7-2 to TRBJ1-2, with no clear D. Germline V lookup: CDR1 SGHTA, CDR2 FQGNSA. The CDR3 contains 13 residues. CDR3 in amino acids: CASSLAGHYGYTF. CDR3 in DNA: TGTGCCAGCAGCCTAGCTGGGCACTATGGCTACACCTTC.

The table lists this clone with a count of one. The sample holds other DNA sequences that translate to the same CDR3. V gene TRBV20-1 combines with J gene TRBJ2-1, with D possibly matching TRBD2 (5 bases). The CDR3 totals 11 residues. The V end lost 6 bases, the J end lost 6 bases, and 9 bases lay between the germline ends. Germline V CDR1 and CDR2: DFQATT, SNEGSKA (reference sequence). The CDR3 is CSAPGINEQFF. The CDR3 DNA reads TGCAGTGCCCCGGGAATCAATGAGCAGTTCTTC.

The J gene is TRBJ2-2, the V gene TRBV5-6; D may be TRBD1 (6 bases). This CDR3 spans 16 amino acids. CDR1 is SGHDT, CDR2 YYEEEE, per germline. Trimming removed 2 bases from V and 4 bases from J, with 15 bases in between. The CDR3 here is CASSLDPGQLTGELFF. The CDR3 DNA follows: TGTGCCAGCAGCTTAGACCCGGGACAACTCACCGGGGAGCTGTTTTTT.

The chain has TRBV5-4 and TRBJ1-2; 8 bases line up with TRBD1. The junction had 4 bases not matched to a gene; V was cut back by 1 base and J by 5 bases. CDR1 SGHNT and CDR2 YYREEE come from the germline V gene (reference sequence). The CDR3 runs 14 residues. CDR3: CASSLTGGRYGYTF. The CDR3 bases are TGTGCCAGCAGCTTGACAGGGGGGAGGTATGGCTACACCTTC.